A single count supports the clone carrying this T cell receptor beta chain. The data stem from a study of a mutant IDH1 vaccine in newly diagnosed glioma. Across the whole study: Patients previously underwent radiotherapy, temozolomide, or both, and most underwent both.

Described time point: baseline, week 1 (first vaccination visit). Treatment in this sample: pre-vaccination baseline after standard-of-care therapy. Each astrocytoma in the donors was new, WHO grade 3 or 4, IDH1-mutant and ATRX-lost. TCRdb's copy holds only in-frame clones and misses some; the assay was immunoSEQ multiplex PCR. The repertoire consists of 25,000 to 35,000 clones, with roughly nine tenths occurring once and the leading ten covering roughly 4.4%. This CDR3 is built from 11 residues. CDR1 is SEHNR, CDR2 FQNEAQ, per germline (reference sequence). V was cut by 3 bases and J by 5 bases, with 3 bases left in between.

Sequenced material: PBMCs, taken from a glioma patient treated with radiotherapy, temozolomide or both. This clonotype originated in a woman in her forties with glioma. V usage is TRBV7-9 and J usage is TRBJ2-3, with unresolved D. The CDR3 loop is CASSLEDTQYF. CDR3 bases: TGTGCCAGCAGCTTGGAAGATACGCAGTATTTT.